Described below is a single T cell receptor beta chain sequence and its context. This receptor's antigen is unknown. No base quality information exists; no much larger clone differs at one position. The study tested focal radiation therapy combined with CTLA-4 blockade (ipilimumab) in patients with chemo-refractory metastatic non-small-cell lung cancer. The CDR3 holds 16 amino acids from the cysteine to the phenylalanine. Only CDR3 DNA remains: 48 bases, in frame from the first base. The germline V and J ends show losses of 11 bases and 9 bases respectively, and no gene match explains 20 bases of the junction. The germline V gene supplies CDR1 MGHDK and CDR2 SYGVNS. The entry originates in a study of radiotherapy plus CTLA-4 blockade in lung cancer (dated by TCRdb to the late 2010s). Looking at the study overall: Among enrolled patients, 18% had an objective response and roughly 30% reached disease control.

The study at large found these results: After treatment with radiotherapy and ipilimumab, TCR clones that came from tumors expanded in the peripheral blood. The strongest predictors of response were reported to be early dynamic shifts in blood T cell clones along with a rise in serum interferon-beta following radiation.

The library was built by means of the immunoSEQ multiplex PCR assay. Not all clones reach the TCRdb copy of this immuneACCESS table, which keeps in-frame sequences only. Checked studies attribute under half of the gap to unresolved V genes and leave the rest unexplained. This sample has tens of thousands of clones in its table, and about 83% of those were observed once. Around 5.1% of the sample goes to the ten largest clones. The source was peripheral blood, collected from a patient treated with radiotherapy plus ipilimumab. This receptor was identified in a human donor with non-small cell lung cancer whose response to radiotherapy plus ipilimumab could not be evaluated. The V gene is TRBV25-1 and the J gene is TRBJ1-5; TRBD1 lines up with 9 middle nucleotides. CDR3 reads: CAGSEGGTGPFRPQHF. The DNA is as follows: TGTGCCGGCTCCGAAGGAGGGACAGGGCCCTTTAGGCCCCAGCATTTT.